This record covers a single T cell receptor beta chain. The antigen it binds to is not known. No base quality values were provided; no much bigger clone lies one nucleotide off. The sample comes from a study of T cell changes during pregnancy in multiple sclerosis (dated by TCRdb to 2018 to 2020). Background on the whole study: The study looked at changes in the T cell repertoire across pregnancy in women with multiple sclerosis.

Library preparation used the immunoSEQ multiplex PCR assay. TCRdb provides this immuneACCESS table in a form limited to in-frame rearrangements. Some clones are lacking; in checked studies, under half of them reflect an unresolved V gene, and why the rest are absent is not known. The sample table records tens of thousands of clones; 90% of these occur just once. The ten largest account for about 6.7% of the sample. CDR1 and CDR2 (LGHNA, YSLEER) derive from the germline V gene. V loses 0 bases, J loses 7 bases, and the germline ends lie 15 bases apart. The CDR3 runs 15 amino acids, cysteine and phenylalanine included. The retained sequence is limited to the CDR3, 45 bases, with the frame set at the first base.

Recombination linked TRBV4-3 to TRBJ1-1; the D gene cannot be resolved reliably. The source is a female donor with multiple sclerosis, enrolled in a pregnancy study. This specimen consisted of CD8+ T cells from peripheral blood mononuclear cells, obtained in the third trimester of pregnancy. CDR3 sequence: CASSQDIRTHGEAFF. DNA sequence: TGCGCCAGCAGCCAAGATATCCGTACCCACGGTGAAGCTTTCTTT.